These T cell receptor beta chains were read from a single sample in a study of identical twins. A single record per CDR3 protein comes from TCRdb applying MiXCR to the 5' RACE reads. The data contain some 500,000 distinct CDR3 sequences, roughly an eighth of them singletons. The sample was also linked to a second study, of yellow fever vaccine responses in identical twins.

Sequenced input: CD4+ T cells sorted from blood. Receptor source: a woman aged 18-29 years in good health. Both conserved end residues are part of each CDR3. A D gene is named only where the DNA matches it firmly. Where a row states a size, it is once, few, many or the class of an expanded clone; other rows omit it.

J gene	clone size	D gene	V gene	CDR3 length	CDR3 protein	CDR3 DNA
TRBJ2-3	.	TRBD1	TRBV4-3	15	CASSQRDRALDTQYF	TGCGCCAGCAGCCAACGGGACAGGGCCCTGGATACGCAGTATTTT
TRBJ2-1	few	TRBD2	TRBV5-1	19	CASSLDRGGTSGRSTEQFF	TGCGCCAGCAGCCTAGACAGGGGGGGGACTAGCGGGAGGTCCACCGAGCAGTTCTTC
TRBJ2-3	.	.	TRBV27	14	CASSFLTTTDTQYF	TGTGCCAGCAGTTTCTTGACCACCACAGATACGCAGTATTTT
TRBJ1-1	few	.	TRBV7-2	13	CASSLKYSTEAFF	TGTGCCAGCAGCTTAAAGTACAGCACTGAAGCTTTCTTT
TRBJ2-7	.	TRBD2	TRBV19	15	CASSTQRERSYEQYF	TGTGCCAGTAGTACCCAGCGGGAGAGGTCCTACGAGCAGTACTTC
TRBJ2-3	few	TRBD2	TRBV28	16	CASSSRLAGDSDTQYF	TGTGCCAGCAGTTCTCGACTAGCGGGAGATTCAGATACGCAGTATTTT
TRBJ2-3	.	.	TRBV6-2/TRBV6-3	12	CASSYSRTTQYF	TGTGCCAGCAGTTACAGCAGGACTACGCAGTATTTT
TRBJ2-2	few	TRBD2	TRBV20-1	17	CSAQSASGRPNTGELFF	TGCAGTGCCCAGAGCGCTAGCGGGAGGCCGAACACCGGGGAGCTGTTTTTT
TRBJ2-3	few	.	TRBV5-5	13	CASSLAAGDTQYF	TGTGCCAGCAGCTTGGCCGCCGGAGATACGCAGTATTTT
TRBJ2-2	few	.	TRBV20-1	12	CSVLRSPGELFF	TGCAGTGTCCTAAGGAGTCCGGGGGAGCTGTTTTTT
TRBJ1-2	.	.	TRBV6-6	10	CASGSYGYTF	TGTGCCAGCGGATCCTATGGCTACACCTTC
TRBJ2-1	.	.	TRBV6-5	12	CATTSRSNEQFF	TGTGCCACCACGTCACGGAGTAATGAGCAGTTCTTC
TRBJ2-7	few	TRBD2	TRBV20-1	15	CSAPPPSGGPGEQYF	TGCAGTGCTCCCCCCCCTAGCGGGGGCCCGGGTGAGCAGTACTTC
TRBJ2-6	.	.	TRBV2	15	CASSRTAGFANVLTF	TGTGCCAGCAGTCGGACAGCTGGCTTTGCCAACGTCCTGACTTTC